Listed below are T cell receptor beta chains from one sample, sequenced in a study of shared clonotypes between healthy human individuals. Clones were read by immunoSEQ multiplex PCR, and TCRdb kept only the in-frame ones, dropping some. The top ten hold roughly 2% of the sample, which has some 680,000 clones, less than 80% seen once. The sample taken for sequencing was memory CD4+ T cells sorted from blood. Every receptor here comes from a woman younger than 45 in good health. Both conserved end residues are part of each CDR3. The D gene is left open where the match is weak. Expanded clones are given a class, and other clones once, few, many or no size at all.

>TRBV11-3|NA|TRBJ1-1|TRBD1
CASSLRGGLGTEAFF
TGTGCCAGCAGCTTAAGAGGGGGCTTGGGCACTGAAGCTTTCTTT
>TRBV28|NA|TRBJ2-7|TRBD2
CASSSAGLYEQYF
TGTGCCAGCAGTTCAGCGGGACTATACGAGCAGTACTTC
>TRBV28|NA|TRBJ1-5|TRBD1
CASSLTGKAQPQHF
TGTGCCAGCAGCCTGACAGGGAAAGCCCAGCCCCAGCATTTT
>TRBV6-1|NA|TRBJ1-1|NA
CASRGGKGNTEAFF
TGTGCCAGCCGGGGTGGGAAGGGGAACACTGAAGCTTTCTTT
>TRBV6-5|NA|TRBJ2-7|TRBD1
CASSSMTGGTYEQYF
TGTGCCAGCAGTTCTATGACAGGGGGTACCTACGAGCAGTACTTC
>TRBV11-2|NA|TRBJ2-1|TRBD2
CASSLAGGNEQFF
TGTGCCAGCAGCTTAGCGGGAGGCAATGAGCAGTTCTTC
>TRBV28|NA|TRBJ2-7|TRBD1
CASMGQLYEQYF
TGTGCCAGCATGGGACAGCTCTACGAGCAGTACTTC
>TRBV5-1|NA|TRBJ2-7|TRBD2
CASSLGTSGSYEQYF
TGCGCCAGCAGCTTAGGGACTAGCGGATCCTACGAGCAGTACTTC
>TRBV5-1|many|TRBJ1-1|NA
CASKDQEDTEAFF
TGCGCCAGCAAGGATCAAGAGGACACTGAAGCTTTCTTT
>TRBV5-1|NA|TRBJ2-1|NA
CASSPLGVDSYNEQFF
TGCGCCAGCAGCCCATTAGGGGTAGACTCCTACAATGAGCAGTTCTTC
>TRBV5-5|NA|TRBJ2-5|NA
CASSLVGETQYF
TGTGCCAGCAGCTTGGTGGGAGAGACCCAGTACTTC
>TRBV25-1|many|TRBJ2-2|NA
CASSEGGTGELFF
TGTGCCAGCAGTGAAGGGGGCACCGGGGAGCTGTTTTTT
>TRBV7-3|NA|TRBJ2-1|TRBD2
CASSLDGRAYNEQFF
TGTGCCAGCAGCTTAGACGGGAGGGCCTACAATGAGCAGTTCTTC
>TRBV7-7|NA|TRBJ2-1|TRBD2
CASSPYAGGENEQFF
TGTGCCAGCAGCCCTTATGCGGGAGGGGAAAATGAGCAGTTCTTC
>TRBV5-4|NA|TRBJ2-4|TRBD2
CASSRLTSGKNIQYF
TGTGCCAGCAGCCGCTTGACTAGCGGGAAAAACATTCAGTACTTC
>TRBV28|NA|TRBJ2-7|NA
CASSLLAGSGYEQYF
TGTGCCAGCAGCCTCCTGGCCGGGAGTGGATATGAGCAGTACTTC
>TRBV7-9|NA|TRBJ2-6|NA
CASSPPTGSGANVLTF
TGTGCCAGCAGCCCACCGACAGGTTCTGGGGCCAACGTCCTGACTTTC
>TRBV7-6|NA|TRBJ2-3|TRBD2
CASSLGASGSTDTQYF
TGTGCCAGCAGCTTAGGGGCTAGCGGGAGCACAGATACGCAGTATTTT
>TRBV19|NA|TRBJ2-7|TRBD1
CASSTTTGGYEQYF
TGTGCCAGTAGTACGACGACAGGGGGCTACGAGCAGTACTTC
>TRBV28|NA|TRBJ2-5|NA
CASGGGGETQYF
TGTGCCAGCGGCGGGGGCGGAGAGACCCAGTACTTC
>TRBV2|few|TRBJ1-2|NA
CASSEISYGYTF
TGTGCCAGCAGTGAAATCAGCTATGGCTACACCTTC
>TRBV18|NA|TRBJ2-1|NA
CASSPAGVNEQFF
TGTGCCAGCTCACCGGCCGGGGTCAATGAGCAGTTCTTC
>TRBV19|few|TRBJ1-2|TRBD1
CASSSLSDPDRNYGYTF
TGTGCCAGTAGTTCCCTCTCGGATCCGGACAGGAACTATGGCTACACCTTC
>TRBV14|NA|TRBJ1-1|NA
CASSSLGTPEAFF
TGTGCCAGCAGCTCTCTAGGCACTCCTGAAGCTTTCTTT
>TRBV5-1|NA|TRBJ2-3|NA
CASRLAGRYTDTQYF
TGCGCCAGCAGACTTGCGGGGCGGTACACAGATACGCAGTATTTT
>TRBV25-1|NA|TRBJ2-1|NA
CASSEGEQGPHNEQFF
TGTGCCAGCAGTGAAGGGGAACAGGGTCCCCACAATGAGCAGTTCTTC
>TRBV5-1|NA|TRBJ2-3|NA
CASLGLAGDTQYF
TGCGCCAGCCTCGGGCTAGCCGGAGATACGCAGTATTTT
>TRBV7-9|NA|TRBJ2-5|TRBD1
CASSSTGTVTARQKTQYF
TGTGCCAGCAGCTCCACCGGGACAGTCACAGCCCGCCAAAAGACCCAGTACTTC
>TRBV30|NA|TRBJ2-1|TRBD2
CAWRDRTLAGGDDEQFF
TGTGCCTGGAGAGACCGTACTCTAGCGGGGGGTGATGATGAGCAGTTCTTC
>TRBV28|NA|TRBJ1-2|NA
CASSLTSAIYGYTF
TGTGCCAGCAGTTTAACTAGTGCAATCTATGGCTACACCTTC
>TRBV7-2|few|TRBJ2-5|TRBD2
CASSPRWARETETQYF
TGTGCCAGCAGCCCCCGGTGGGCGCGGGAGACGGAGACCCAGTACTTC
>TRBV7-6|NA|TRBJ1-1|NA
CASQSGGVRNTEAFF
TGTGCCAGCCAATCGGGGGGCGTCCGGAACACTGAAGCTTTCTTT
>TRBV5-1|once|TRBJ2-7|TRBD2
CASRAGTSGREQYF
TGCGCCAGCAGAGCCGGGACTAGCGGGAGGGAGCAGTACTTC
>TRBV7-9|NA|TRBJ2-7|TRBD1
CASSSGQGGYEQYF
TGTGCCAGCAGCTCGGGACAGGGGGGTTACGAGCAGTACTTC
>TRBV4-2|NA|TRBJ2-1|NA
CASSQDEGGAYNEQFF
TGTGCCAGCAGCCAAGATGAGGGAGGAGCCTACAATGAGCAGTTCTTC
>TRBV4-1|few|TRBJ2-3|TRBD2
CASSQRAGTSGTISSTDTQYF
TGCGCCAGCAGCCAAAGAGCCGGGACTAGCGGGACTATCAGTTCCACAGATACGCAGTATTTT
>TRBV18|NA|TRBJ2-1|TRBD2
CASSPRGGEQFF
TGTGCCAGCTCACCACGGGGGGGTGAGCAGTTCTTC
>TRBV27|NA|TRBJ2-6|TRBD1
CASRRTGAFSSGANVLTF
TGTGCCAGCAGACGAACAGGGGCCTTCAGCTCTGGGGCCAACGTCCTGACTTTC
>TRBV30|NA|TRBJ1-3|NA
CAWSHLGGGPGNTIYF
TGTGCCTGGAGCCACTTAGGGGGGGGTCCTGGAAACACCATATATTTT
>TRBV2|NA|TRBJ1-2|NA
CASSEIGGNYGYTF
TGTGCCAGCAGTGAAATCGGCGGAAACTATGGCTACACCTTC
>TRBV27|NA|TRBJ2-7|TRBD2
CASSPWTSGGDEQYF
TGTGCCAGCAGTCCGTGGACTAGCGGAGGTGACGAGCAGTACTTC
>TRBV6-5|many|TRBJ2-7|TRBD1
CASSPGTGVNEQYF
TGTGCCAGCAGCCCCGGGACAGGGGTCAACGAGCAGTACTTC
>TRBV4-1|NA|TRBJ1-5|NA
CASSQDRDKYQPQHF
TGCGCCAGCAGCCAAGACCGGGACAAGTATCAGCCCCAGCATTTT